These 8 T cell receptor beta chains came from one sample sequenced in a study of shared clonotypes between healthy human individuals. Repertoires were generated with immunoSEQ multiplex PCR, while TCRdb's copy carries only in-frame clones and drops some. The table includes about 2.4 million clones, roughly 93% detected once. The sequenced sample was naive CD4+ T cells from PBMCs. Regarding subset: CD45RA+ positively selected. These receptors all come from a man between 18 and 29 years old in good health. Some clones in this sample may be carry-over from other donors' samples.

The chain uses TRBV4-1 and TRBJ2-1; D is possibly TRBD1 (6 bases). This CDR3 comprises 17 residues. Trimming took off 3 bases at V and 2 bases at J, with 17 bases between the two ends. Germline assignment: CDR1 MGHRA and CDR2 YSYEKL. The CDR3 DNA follows: TGCGCCAGCAGCCATATACAGGGAAAGCGGACCTACAATGAGCAGTTCTTC. Amino acid sequence: CASSHIQGKRTYNEQFF.

The CDR3 sequence: CASSPTGLGNQPQHF. The CDR3 bases are TGTGCCAGCTCACCAACAGGGTTAGGCAATCAGCCCCAGCATTTT. The genes are TRBV18 and TRBJ1-5; D is possibly TRBD1 (6 bases). The CDR3 is 15 amino acids. Trimming stripped 2 bases from V and 2 bases from J, with 10 bases between. Germline V gene sequence: CDR1 KGHSH, CDR2 LQKENI.

This rearrangement joins TRBV2 to TRBJ2-1; perhaps D is TRBD1 or TRBD2 (5 bases each). CDR1 is SNHLY and CDR2 is FYNNEI in the germline V gene. V was cut by 6 bases and J by 8 bases, with 20 bases left in between. This CDR3 region has 15 residues. The CDR3 DNA reads as TGTGCCAGCAGCGCGACGGGGATGGGGGTCGATGAGCAGTTCTTC. This sequence encodes CASSATGMGVDEQFF.

J is TRBJ2-7 and V is TRBV4-1, with TRBD2 as a possible D gene (7 bases). V shed 1 base and J shed 2 bases, with 15 bases lying between them. The CDR3 extends over 16 amino acids. CDR1 MGHRA and CDR2 YSYEKL come from the germline V gene. CDR3 nucleotides: TGCGCCAGCAGCCAAGGAACTGGGAGGGGGGCCTACGAGCAGTACTTC. Translating gives CASSQGTGRGAYEQYF.

The chain links TRBV6-5 to TRBJ1-4, with D maybe TRBD1 (6 bases). Per the germline V gene, CDR1 is MNHEY and CDR2 is SVGAGI. V dropped 7 bases and J dropped 5 bases, with 14 bases sitting between them. CDR3 length: 14 residues. CDR3 DNA sequence: TGTGCCAGCACCCTCCGGGGGGGCAATGAAAAACTGTTTTTT. This sequence encodes CASTLRGGNEKLFF.

The chain has TRBV28 and TRBJ1-3, with D unclear. The germline V gene encodes CDR1 MDHEN and CDR2 SYDVKM. The CDR3 is 16 amino acids. Trimming shortened V by 3 bases and J by 0 bases, and 12 bases separated the two germline ends. The chain's CDR3 is CASSFFPWSSGNTIYF. The DNA for the CDR3 is TGTGCCAGCAGTTTTTTTCCGTGGAGCTCTGGAAACACCATATATTTT.

The rearrangement uses TRBV14 and TRBJ2-1; perhaps TRBD2 as D (6 bases). Between the trimmed V and J ends, which lost 7 bases and 4 bases, there was a span of 17 bases. Germline assignment: CDR1 SGHDN and CDR2 FVKESK. The CDR3 runs 15 residues. As DNA, the CDR3 is TGTGCCAGCACCTCGCGGGGAGGTATATACAATGAGCAGTTCTTC. Amino acids: CASTSRGGIYNEQFF. The complete variable domain, with remaining parts taken from reference TRBV14 and TRBJ2-1, reads EAGVTQFPSHSVIEKGQTVTLRCDPISGHDNLYWYRRVMGKEIKFLLHFVKESKQDESGMPNNRFLAERTGGTYSTLKVQPAELEDSGVYFCASTSRGGIYNEQFFGPGTRLTVL.

The rearrangement uses TRBV30 and TRBJ2-5, with D hard to call. Trimming shortened V by 2 bases and J by 5 bases, and 9 bases separated the two germline ends. CDR1 is GTSNPN, CDR2 SVGIG, per germline (reference sequence). The length of the CDR3 is 12 residues. The CDR3 DNA reads as TGTGCCTGGAGTCAAAGTAGGGAGACCCAGTACTTC. Translation gives CAWSQSRETQYF.